Presented here are 12 T cell receptor beta chains from one specimen sequenced in a study of regulatory T cells in long-lasting Graves disease. Time point described: persistent/refractory GD, antithyroid drugs over 5 years with positive TRAb. Preparation of the TCR library used RNA extracted from PBMCs. Libraries of TCR beta came from iRepertoire HTBI primers plus Arm-PCR of CDR3 regions. TCRdb ran MiXCR on the multiplex PCR reads and lists one entry per CDR3 protein. The sample carries roughly 300,000 distinct CDR3 sequences, around a fifth recorded once. The sequencing here drew on peripheral blood mononuclear cells (PBMCs), taken when the disease was refractory, from a patient treated with antithyroid drugs. The source of these receptors is a female donor with Graves disease.

The sample holds many counts of this clonotype. The CDR3 DNA follows: TGTGCCAGCAGATGGGGACTATCTTACGAGCAGTACTTC. It codes for CASRWGLSYEQYF. V and J are TRBV2 and TRBJ2-7, with 7 bases that match TRBD2. Germline-derived CDR1 and CDR2 are SNHLY and FYNNEI. The trim removed 6 bases at V and 4 bases at J, leaving 6 bases unmatched. The CDR3 consists of 13 residues.

Comment on this clonotype: Mismatch with germline at one junction end may stem from a read error. This chain uses TRBV19 with TRBJ2-1, with D tentatively TRBD1 (6 bases). Germline assignment: CDR1 LNHDA and CDR2 SQIVND (reference sequence). This CDR3 region has 13 residues. The CDR3 here is CASSIQGWNEQFF. The CDR3 DNA sequence: TGCGCCAGTAGTATACAGGGTTGGAATGAGCAGTTCTTC.

This clonotype was seen a few times. The chain links TRBV2 to TRBJ2-6, with D possibly being TRBD2 (6 bases). Germline CDR1 is SNHLY and CDR2 is FYNNEI. The CDR3 spans 16 residues. V lost 6 bases and J 0 bases, leaving 12 bases between the germline ends. CDR3 bases: TGTGCCAGCAGCTCGGACTACGCCTCTGGGGCCAACGTCCTGACTTTC. The encoded protein is CASSSDYASGANVLTF. Looking up the rest from reference TRBV2 and TRBJ2-6 gives the full variable domain: EPEVTQTPSHQVTQMGQEVILRCVPISNHLYFYWYRQILGQKVEFLVSFYNNEISEKSEIFDDQFSVERPDGSNFTLKIRSTKLEDSAMYFCASSSDYASGANVLTFGAGSRLTVL.

This clonotype was observed at least ten times. V usage is TRBV12-3 or TRBV12-4 and J usage is TRBJ1-6, with 7 bases lining up with TRBD1. The CDR3 consists of 14 residues. The V and J ends lost 5 bases and 13 bases, in that order; junction bases with no gene match: 11. Written as DNA, the CDR3 is TGTGCCAGCAGTCGGGACAGTGGTTTTTTCCCCCTCCACTTT. As protein: CASSRDSGFFPLHF.

CDR3: CASRDTFGAGELFF. The CDR3 bases are TGTGCCAGCAGAGATACTTTTGGGGCCGGGGAGCTGTTTTTT. The chain couples TRBV9 to TRBJ2-2, with unresolved D. The CDR3 is 14 amino acids. Germline V gene sequence: CDR1 SGDLS, CDR2 YYNGEE. V was pared by 5 bases and J by 6 bases, with 14 bases between.

The V and J genes are TRBV5-1 and TRBJ2-7; D is ambiguous. This CDR3 is built from 12 residues. V lost 0 bases to trimming and J lost 6 bases, with 7 bases between them. The V gene's germline CDR1 is SGHRS and CDR2 YFSETQ. The DNA for the CDR3 is TGCGCCAGCAGCTTGGGAGTTTCCGAGCAGTACTTC. Its translation is CASSLGVSEQYF. The entire variable domain, with the rest obtained from reference TRBV5-1 and TRBJ2-7, is as follows: KAGVTQTPRYLIKTRGQQVTLSCSPISGHRSVSWYQQTPGQGLQFLFEYFSETQRNKGNFPGRFSGRQFSNSRSEMNVSTLELGDSALYLCASSLGVSEQYFGPGTRLTVT.

The table lists this clonotype with many counts. The chain combines TRBV27 with TRBJ1-1; 7 bases are shared with TRBD1. The CDR3 is made up of 12 amino acids. Trimming cost V 8 bases and J 11 bases; bases outside gene matches: 11. Germline lookup yields CDR1 MNHEY and CDR2 SMNVEV (reference sequence). The CDR3 nucleotides read TGTGCCAGCGGGGGACAGCCGGGCAGTGCTTTCTTT. This gives the protein CASGGQPGSAFF.

This clonotype showed up just a few times. The V and J genes are TRBV20-1 and TRBJ2-5; D remains unclear. Deletions cut 2 bases from V and 5 bases from J, with 3 bases between. Per the germline V gene, CDR1 is DFQATT and CDR2 is SNEGSKA (reference sequence). CDR3 length: 10 residues. The CDR3 coding sequence is TGCAGTGCTAGAACTGAGACCCAGTACTTC. Translated: CSARTETQYF.

This clonotype came up once. The V and J genes are TRBV7-8 and TRBJ2-2; 7 nucleotides align to TRBD2. The ends lost 4 bases at V and 4 bases at J; junction bases unmatched: 15. The CDR3 is 18 amino acids. CDR1 and CDR2 (germline): SGHVS, FQNEAQ. This CDR3 is CASSSKKRGFSVTGELFF. CDR3 DNA: TGTGCCAGCAGCTCCAAAAAGCGGGGTTTTAGTGTCACCGGGGAGCTGTTTTTT.

The J gene is TRBJ2-7, the V gene TRBV6-1; 9 nucleotides match TRBD1. Per the germline V gene, CDR1 is MNHNS and CDR2 is SASEGT. V trimming: 5 bases; J trimming: 3 bases; junction bases outside the gene matches: 8. CDR3 length: 15 residues. Here the CDR3 reads CASSLRDRVIYEQYF. The CDR3 DNA follows: TGTGCCAGCAGTCTCCGGGACAGGGTTATCTACGAGCAGTACTTC.

About this clonotype itself: A much larger clone is a single base away; this may be a read error. The chain recombines TRBV5-1 with TRBJ1-4; no definite D call. The germline V gene encodes CDR1 SGHRS and CDR2 YFSETQ. CDR3 length: 14 amino acids. In DNA, the CDR3 is TGCGCCCGCAGCTTGGATAGTTCGAATGAAAAACTGTTTTTT. Translated: CARSLDSSNEKLFF.

The chain couples TRBV7-9 to TRBJ2-1, with 9 bases matching TRBD1. Germline CDR1 reads SEHNR; CDR2 reads FQNEAQ (reference sequence). This CDR3 is 15 amino acids long. V shed 5 bases, J shed 7 bases, and the junction held 9 bases outside the gene matches. The CDR3, as DNA: TGTGCCAGCAGCCGTCCGGGACAGGGATTGAATGAGCAGTTCTTC. This gives the protein CASSRPGQGLNEQFF.